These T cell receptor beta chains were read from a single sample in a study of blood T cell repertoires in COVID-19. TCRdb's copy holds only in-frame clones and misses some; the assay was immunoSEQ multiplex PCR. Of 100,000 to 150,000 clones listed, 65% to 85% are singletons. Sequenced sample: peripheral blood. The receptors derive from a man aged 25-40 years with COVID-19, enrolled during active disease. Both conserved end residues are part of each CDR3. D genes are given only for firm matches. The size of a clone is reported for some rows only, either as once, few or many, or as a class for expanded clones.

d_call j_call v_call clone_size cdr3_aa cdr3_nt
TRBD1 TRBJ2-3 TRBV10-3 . CAMSGTGSTDTQYF TGTGCCATGTCCGGGACAGGGTCTACAGATACGCAGTATTTT
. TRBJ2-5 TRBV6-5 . CASSPFGGARETQYF TGTGCCAGCAGCCCCTTTGGGGGGGCAAGGGAGACCCAGTACTTC
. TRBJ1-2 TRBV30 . CAFLRGARGYTF TGTGCCTTCCTGCGGGGGGCGCGCGGCTACACCTTC
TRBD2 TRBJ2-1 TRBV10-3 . CAISGTSAGNEQFF TGTGCCATCAGTGGGACTAGCGCGGGTAATGAGCAGTTCTTC
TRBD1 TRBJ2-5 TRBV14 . CASSQDAGGETQYF TGTGCCAGCAGCCAAGATGCAGGGGGAGAGACCCAGTACTTC
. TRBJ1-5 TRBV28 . CASTKRSQGGNQPQHF TGTGCCAGCACCAAAAGGAGTCAGGGTGGCAATCAGCCCCAGCATTTT
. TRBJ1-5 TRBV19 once CASSIGGSNQPQHF TGTGCCAGTAGTATTGGCGGGAGCAATCAGCCCCAGCATTTT
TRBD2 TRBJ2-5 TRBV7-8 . CASSLAGRTLRETQYF TGTGCCAGCAGCTTGGCCGGGAGGACGTTGCGGGAGACCCAGTACTTC
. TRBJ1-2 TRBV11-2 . CASSSLRGSIDQAFYGYTF TGTGCCAGCAGCTCCCTTAGAGGTTCAATAGACCAAGCCTTCTATGGCTACACCTTC
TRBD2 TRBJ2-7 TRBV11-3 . CASSLGLAGGAYEQYF TGTGCCAGCAGCCTAGGCCTAGCGGGAGGGGCCTACGAGCAGTACTTC
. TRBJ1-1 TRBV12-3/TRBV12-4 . CASSLGGATAFF TGTGCCAGCAGCCTCGGGGGGGCCACCGCTTTCTTT
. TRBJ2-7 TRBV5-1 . CASSLAGSSSQYF TGCGCCAGCAGCTTGGCCGGTAGCAGCAGCCAGTACTTC
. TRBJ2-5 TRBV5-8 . CASSGYRVGETQYF TGTGCCAGCAGCGGATACAGGGTGGGGGAGACCCAGTACTTC
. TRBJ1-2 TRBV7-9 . CASSLAGSLYGYTF TGTGCCAGCAGCTTAGCGGGCAGCCTCTATGGCTACACCTTC
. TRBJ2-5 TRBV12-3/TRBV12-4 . CASSLQETQYF TGTGCCAGCAGTCTTCAAGAGACCCAGTACTTC
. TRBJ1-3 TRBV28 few CASSSPAGNTIYF TGTGCCAGCAGTTCCCCTGCTGGAAACACCATATATTTT
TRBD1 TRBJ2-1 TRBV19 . CASSKGQGMNEQFF TGTGCCAGTAGTAAAGGACAGGGAATGAATGAGCAGTTCTTC
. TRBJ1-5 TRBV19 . CASSIQQGDQPQHF TGTGCCAGTAGTATACAGCAGGGCGATCAGCCCCAGCATTTT
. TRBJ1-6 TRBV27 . CASRRPGQSNSPLHF TGTGCCAGCAGGAGGCCAGGGCAGTCAAATTCACCCCTCCACTTT
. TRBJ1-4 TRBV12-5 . CASGLGSPATNEKLFF TGTGCTAGTGGTTTGGGGAGCCCTGCAACTAATGAAAAACTGTTTTTT
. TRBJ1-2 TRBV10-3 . CAISDPRGNYGYTF TGTGCCATCAGTGATCCCCGGGGGAACTATGGCTACACCTTC
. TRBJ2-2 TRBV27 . CASSLWLAGELFF TGTGCCAGCAGTTTATGGTTAGCCGGGGAGCTGTTTTTT
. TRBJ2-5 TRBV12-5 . CASGHRVGETQYF TGTGCTAGTGGTCACAGGGTGGGAGAGACCCAGTACTTC
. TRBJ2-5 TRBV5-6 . CASSLRQVETQYF TGTGCCAGCAGCTTAAGACAGGTGGAGACCCAGTACTTC
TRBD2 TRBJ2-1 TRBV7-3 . CASSLTSGGLNEQFF TGTGCCAGCAGCCTCACTAGCGGGGGGCTGAATGAGCAGTTCTTC
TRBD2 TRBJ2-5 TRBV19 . CASSMQAGGQETQYF TGTGCCAGTAGTATGCAAGCGGGGGGCCAAGAGACCCAGTACTTC
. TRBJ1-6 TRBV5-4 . CASSSQGPYNSPLHF TGTGCCAGCAGTTCACAGGGACCATATAATTCACCCCTCCACTTT
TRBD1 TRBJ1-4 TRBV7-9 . CASSPGTANEKLFF TGTGCCAGCAGCCCCGGGACAGCTAATGAAAAACTGTTTTTT
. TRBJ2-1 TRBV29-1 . CSGSSSYNEQFF TGCAGCGGAAGTAGCTCCTACAATGAGCAGTTCTTC
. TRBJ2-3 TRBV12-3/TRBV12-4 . CASSFPADTQYF TGTGCCAGCAGTTTTCCGGCAGATACGCAGTATTTT
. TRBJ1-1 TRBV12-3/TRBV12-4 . CASGDDRPPEAFF TGTGCCAGCGGGGACGACAGGCCCCCTGAAGCTTTCTTT
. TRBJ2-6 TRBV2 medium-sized CASSAGVGANVLTF TGTGCCAGCAGTGCGGGAGTTGGGGCCAACGTCCTGACTTTC
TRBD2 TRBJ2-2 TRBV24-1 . CATSVGGATSGRALAGELFF TGTGCCACCAGTGTCGGGGGGGCGACTAGCGGGAGGGCTCTTGCCGGGGAGCTGTTTTTT
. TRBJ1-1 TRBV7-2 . CASSQLRTEAFF TGTGCCAGCAGTCAGCTGAGGACTGAAGCTTTCTTT
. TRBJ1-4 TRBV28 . CASSPQVGSGEKLFF TGTGCCAGCAGTCCACAGGTGGGGTCGGGTGAAAAACTGTTTTTT
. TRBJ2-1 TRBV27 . CASSLGGSYNEQFF TGTGCCAGCAGTTTGGGCGGGTCCTACAATGAGCAGTTCTTC
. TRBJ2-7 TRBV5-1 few CASSLSEEQYF TGCGCCAGCAGCTTGTCGGAGGAGCAGTACTTC
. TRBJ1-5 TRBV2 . CASRSRTASNQPQHF TGTGCCAGCAGAAGTAGGACAGCTAGCAATCAGCCCCAGCATTTT
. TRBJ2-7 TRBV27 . CASSRTPYYEQYF TGTGCCAGCAGTCGGACACCTTATTACGAGCAGTACTTC
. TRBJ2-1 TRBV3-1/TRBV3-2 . CASSQSREQFF TGTGCCAGCAGCCAGAGTCGTGAGCAGTTCTTC
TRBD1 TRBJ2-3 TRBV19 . CASRSGTGGRDTQYF TGTGCCAGTAGGTCCGGGACAGGGGGCCGGGATACGCAGTATTTT
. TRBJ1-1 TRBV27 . CASSPLGVVGVMNTEAFF TGTGCCAGCAGTCCACTCGGGGTAGTCGGGGTAATGAACACTGAAGCTTTCTTT